This T cell receptor (beta chain) was captured by sequencing in a study of technical replicates of blood from a handful of donors (dated by TCRdb to 2017 to 2019). Libraries were made using the immunoSEQ multiplex PCR assay. This immuneACCESS table, as held by TCRdb, lists in-frame sequences with V and J called but not all clones. Of the missing ones, under half trace to an unresolved V gene in checked studies; the others have no known cause. This sample holds around 98,000 clones; 95% were observed only once. The ten largest clonotypes hold roughly 0.23% of the sample. Trimming accounts for 6 bases at V and 1 base at J, while the number of junction bases matched to no gene is 7. The germline V gene specifies MDHEN as CDR1 and SYDVKM as CDR2. Including cysteine and phenylalanine, the CDR3 has 15 amino acids. Solely the CDR3 DNA is kept, with 45 bases framed from the first base. A remark on this clone: Its antigen is still unknown. No much larger clonotype is one base removed from it; base qualities were not supplied.

The chain links TRBV28 with TRBJ2-5, and 8 junction bases match TRBD2. Source material: T cells isolated from PBMCs. The TCR sequence derives from a human donor in good health. The nucleotide sequence reads TGTGCCAGCAGCTTTCGGGGGGGGGCCCAAGAGACCCAGTACTTC. It translates to CASSFRGGAQETQYF.